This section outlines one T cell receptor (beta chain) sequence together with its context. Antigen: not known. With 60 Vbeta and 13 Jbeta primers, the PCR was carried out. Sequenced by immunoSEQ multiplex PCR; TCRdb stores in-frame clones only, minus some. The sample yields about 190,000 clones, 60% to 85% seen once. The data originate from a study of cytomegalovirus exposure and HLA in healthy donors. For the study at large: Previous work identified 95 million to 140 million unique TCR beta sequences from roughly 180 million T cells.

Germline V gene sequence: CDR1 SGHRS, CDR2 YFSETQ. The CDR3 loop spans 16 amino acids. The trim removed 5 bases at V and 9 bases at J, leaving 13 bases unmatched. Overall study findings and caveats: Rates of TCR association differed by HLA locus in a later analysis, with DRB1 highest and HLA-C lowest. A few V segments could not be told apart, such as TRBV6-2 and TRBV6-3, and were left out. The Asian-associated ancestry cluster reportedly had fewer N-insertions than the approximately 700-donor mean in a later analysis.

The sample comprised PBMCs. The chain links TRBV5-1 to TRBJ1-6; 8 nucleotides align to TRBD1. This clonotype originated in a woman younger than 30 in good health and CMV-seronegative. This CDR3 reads CASRDPTGGLASPLHF. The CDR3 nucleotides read TGCGCCAGCAGAGATCCAACAGGGGGTTTAGCTTCACCCCTCCACTTT.